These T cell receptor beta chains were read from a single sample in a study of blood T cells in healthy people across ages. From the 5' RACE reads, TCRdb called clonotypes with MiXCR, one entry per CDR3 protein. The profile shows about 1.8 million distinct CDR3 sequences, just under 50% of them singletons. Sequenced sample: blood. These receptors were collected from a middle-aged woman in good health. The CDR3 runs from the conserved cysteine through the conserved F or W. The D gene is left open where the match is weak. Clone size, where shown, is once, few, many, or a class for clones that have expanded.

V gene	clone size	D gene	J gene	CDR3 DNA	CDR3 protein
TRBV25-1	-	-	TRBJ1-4	TGTGCCAGCAGTGAACACAGACCAACTAATGAAAAACTGTTTTTT	CASSEHRPTNEKLFF
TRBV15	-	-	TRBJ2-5	TGTGCCACCAACAGAGACTCCGATCAAGAGACCCAGTACTTC	CATNRDSDQETQYF
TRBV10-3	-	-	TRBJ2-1	TGTGCCATCAGTGCCTCGGGACATGAGCAGTTCTTC	CAISASGHEQFF
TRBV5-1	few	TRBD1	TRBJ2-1	TGCGCCAGCAGCATCGACAGGGACGGTGAGCAGTTCTTC	CASSIDRDGEQFF
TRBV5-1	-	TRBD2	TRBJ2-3	TGCGCCAGCAGATACGGCCCTAGCGGGGGAGCAGATACGCAGTATTTT	CASRYGPSGGADTQYF
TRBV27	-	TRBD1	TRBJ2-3	TGTGCCAGCAGTGCGCGGACAGGGTATGATACGCAGTATTTT	CASSARTGYDTQYF
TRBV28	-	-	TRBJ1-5	TGTGCCAGCAGTTTGCAGACCTATAGCAATCAGCCCCAGCATTTT	CASSLQTYSNQPQHF
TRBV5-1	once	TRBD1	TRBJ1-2	TGCGCCAGCAGCTACGGGACAGGGGGCGAGAACTATGGCTACACCTTC	CASSYGTGGENYGYTF
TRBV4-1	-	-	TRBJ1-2	TGCGCCAGCAGTCACCAGGCAAGCGAATATGGCTACACCTTC	CASSHQASEYGYTF
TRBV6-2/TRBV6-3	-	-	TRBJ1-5	TGTGCCAGCAGTTACTCGAGCAGGGCTCGACAGCCCCAGCATTTT	CASSYSSRARQPQHF
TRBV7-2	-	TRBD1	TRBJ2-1	TGTGCCAGCTTGCACAGGGGGCCTTACAATGAGCAGTTCTTC	CASLHRGPYNEQFF
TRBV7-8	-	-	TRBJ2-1	TGTGCCAGCAGCTCATTAGCGGAGACAGAGGTCAATGAGCAGTTCTTC	CASSSLAETEVNEQFF
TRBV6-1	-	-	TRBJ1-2	TGTGCCAGCAGTGAAAACAATTATGGCTACACCTTC	CASSENNYGYTF
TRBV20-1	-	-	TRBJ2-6	TGCAGTCCTTGGGGGGCGGCCTCTGGGGCCAACGTCCTGACTTTC	CSPWGAASGANVLTF
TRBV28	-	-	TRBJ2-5	TGTGCCAGCAGTTTAAAATGGGGCTTACAAGAGACCCAGTACTTC	CASSLKWGLQETQYF
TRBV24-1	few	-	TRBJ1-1	TGTGCCACATCCGAACAGGGCACTGAAGCTTTCTTT	CATSEQGTEAFF
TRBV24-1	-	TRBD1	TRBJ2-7	TGTGCCACCACGGACAGGGGCTACAATGAGCAGTACTTC	CATTDRGYNEQYF
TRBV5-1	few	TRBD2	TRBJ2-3	TGCGCCAGCAGCTTGATTGGTGGCGGGGGGACAGATACGCAGTATTTT	CASSLIGGGGTDTQYF
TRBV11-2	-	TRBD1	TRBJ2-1	TGTGCCAGCAGCCGTACAGGGGTCAGCTCCTACAATGAGCAGTTCTTC	CASSRTGVSSYNEQFF
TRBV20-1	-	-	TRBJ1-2	TGCAGTGCCCCCCGGAGGGGGGGGACTAACTATGGCTACACCTTC	CSAPRRGGTNYGYTF
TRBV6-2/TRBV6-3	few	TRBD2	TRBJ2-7	TGTGCCAGCAGTAGCGGGATCCGGAACGAGCAGTACTTC	CASSSGIRNEQYF
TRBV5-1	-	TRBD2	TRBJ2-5	TGCGCCAGCAGCTTGGATCCGAGCGGGGGGGCCGAAGAGACCCAGTACTTC	CASSLDPSGGAEETQYF
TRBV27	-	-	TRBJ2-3	TGTGCCAGCCGGCCCGCGGGTGGGGATACGCAGTATTTT	CASRPAGGDTQYF
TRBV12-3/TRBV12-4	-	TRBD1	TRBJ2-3	TGTGCCAGCAGGAGGACAGGAGGCGGAGATACGCAGTATTTT	CASRRTGGGDTQYF
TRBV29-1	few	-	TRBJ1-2	TGCAGCGTTCCATACCGGGACGGCTACACCTTC	CSVPYRDGYTF
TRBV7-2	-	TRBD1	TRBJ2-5	TGTGCCAGCAGCTTAGCGCAGGGGGCATCGCAAGAGACCCAGTACTTC	CASSLAQGASQETQYF
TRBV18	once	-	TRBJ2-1	TGTGCCAGCTCACCACGCGCATCCAGGGGGGGCGATGAGCAGTTCTTC	CASSPRASRGGDEQFF
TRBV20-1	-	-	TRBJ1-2	TGCAGTGCCGCAGGGGACTACACCTTC	CSAAGDYTF
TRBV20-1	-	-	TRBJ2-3	TGCAGTGCTAGTGTCCATGGACAGATAACAGATACGCAGTATTTT	CSASVHGQITDTQYF